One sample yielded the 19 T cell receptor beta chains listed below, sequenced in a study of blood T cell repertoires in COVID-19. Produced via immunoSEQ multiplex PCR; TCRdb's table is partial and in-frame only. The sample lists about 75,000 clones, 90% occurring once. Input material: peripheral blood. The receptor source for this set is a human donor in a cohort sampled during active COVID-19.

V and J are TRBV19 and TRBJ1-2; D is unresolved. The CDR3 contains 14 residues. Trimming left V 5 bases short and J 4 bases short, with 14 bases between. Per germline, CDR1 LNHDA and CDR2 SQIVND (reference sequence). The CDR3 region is CASSFGALGYGYTF. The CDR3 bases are TGTGCCAGTAGTTTCGGAGCTCTCGGCTATGGCTACACCTTC.

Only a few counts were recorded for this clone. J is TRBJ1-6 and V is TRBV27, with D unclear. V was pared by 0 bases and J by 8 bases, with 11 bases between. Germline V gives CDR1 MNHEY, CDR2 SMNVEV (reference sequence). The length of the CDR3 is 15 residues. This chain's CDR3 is CASSLSHSPDSPLHF. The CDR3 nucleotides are TGTGCCAGCAGTTTATCGCACAGTCCCGATTCACCCCTCCACTTT.

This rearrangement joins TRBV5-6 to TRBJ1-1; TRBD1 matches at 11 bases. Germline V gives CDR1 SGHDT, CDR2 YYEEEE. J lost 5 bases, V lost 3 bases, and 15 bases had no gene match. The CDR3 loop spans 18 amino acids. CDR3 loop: CASSWWRGWDRGSTEAFF. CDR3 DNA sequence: TGTGCCAGCAGCTGGTGGAGGGGCTGGGACAGGGGGAGTACTGAAGCTTTCTTT.

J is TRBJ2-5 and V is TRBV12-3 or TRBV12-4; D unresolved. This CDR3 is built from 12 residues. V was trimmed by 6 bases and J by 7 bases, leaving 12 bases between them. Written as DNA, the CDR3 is TGTGCCAGCAGACCTAACACGGGGACCCAGTACTTC. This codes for CASRPNTGTQYF.

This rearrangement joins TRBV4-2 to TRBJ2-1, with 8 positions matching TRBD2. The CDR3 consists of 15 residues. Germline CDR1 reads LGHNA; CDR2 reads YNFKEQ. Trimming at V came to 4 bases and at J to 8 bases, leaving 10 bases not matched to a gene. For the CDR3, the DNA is TGTGCCAGCAGCCCACGTAACAGCGGGAGCGATGAGCAGTTCTTC. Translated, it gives CASSPRNSGSDEQFF.

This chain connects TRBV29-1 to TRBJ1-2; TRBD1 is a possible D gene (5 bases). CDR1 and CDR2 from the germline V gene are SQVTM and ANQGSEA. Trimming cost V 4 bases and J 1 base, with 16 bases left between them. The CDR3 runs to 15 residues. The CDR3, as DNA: TGCAGCGTTGTCCCCGGACACCGACTTAACTATGGCTACACCTTC. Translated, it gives CSVVPGHRLNYGYTF.

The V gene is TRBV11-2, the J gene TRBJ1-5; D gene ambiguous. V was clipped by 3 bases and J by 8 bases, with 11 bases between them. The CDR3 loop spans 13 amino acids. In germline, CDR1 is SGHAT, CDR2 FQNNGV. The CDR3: CASSFRGLEPQHF. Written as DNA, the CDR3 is TGTGCCAGCAGCTTCCGAGGGTTAGAGCCCCAGCATTTT.

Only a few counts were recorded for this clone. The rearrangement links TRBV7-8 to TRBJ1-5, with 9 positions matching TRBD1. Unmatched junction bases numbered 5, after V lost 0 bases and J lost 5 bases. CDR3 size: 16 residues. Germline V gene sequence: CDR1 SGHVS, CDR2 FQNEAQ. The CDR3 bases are TGTGCCAGCAGCTTAGCGGGAGGACAGGGGTATCAGCCCCAGCATTTT. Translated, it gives CASSLAGGQGYQPQHF.

For the CDR3, the DNA is TGTGCCAGCCCCCAGGGTACTAGCGGGAGGTTCCAGGGAACATACGAGCAGTACTTC. Its translation is CASPQGTSGRFQGTYEQYF. This chain links TRBV27 with TRBJ2-7, with 12 bases lining up with TRBD2. The CDR3 is made up of 19 amino acids. The ends lost 8 bases at V and 4 bases at J; junction bases unmatched: 21. Germline values: CDR1 MNHEY, CDR2 SMNVEV (reference sequence).

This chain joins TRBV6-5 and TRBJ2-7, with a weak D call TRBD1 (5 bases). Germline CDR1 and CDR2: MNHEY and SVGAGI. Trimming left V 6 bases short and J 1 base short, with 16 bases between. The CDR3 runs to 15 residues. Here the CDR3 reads CASRTGTGQSYEQYF. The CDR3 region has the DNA TGTGCCAGCAGAACCGGAACAGGTCAGTCCTACGAGCAGTACTTC.

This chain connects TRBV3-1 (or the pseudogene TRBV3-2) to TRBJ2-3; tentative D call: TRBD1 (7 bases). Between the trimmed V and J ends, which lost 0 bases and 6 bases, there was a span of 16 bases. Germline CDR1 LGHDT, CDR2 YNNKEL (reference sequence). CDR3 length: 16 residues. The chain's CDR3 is CASSQDQGDWGDTQYF. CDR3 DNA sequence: TGTGCCAGCAGCCAAGATCAGGGGGACTGGGGCGATACGCAGTATTTT.

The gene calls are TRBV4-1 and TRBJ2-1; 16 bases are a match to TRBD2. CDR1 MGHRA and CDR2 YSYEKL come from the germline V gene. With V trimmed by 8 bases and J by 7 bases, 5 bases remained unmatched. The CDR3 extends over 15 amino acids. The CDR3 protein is CASSKGLAGGNEQFF. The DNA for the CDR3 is TGCGCCAGCTCGAAGGGACTAGCGGGAGGGAATGAGCAGTTCTTC.

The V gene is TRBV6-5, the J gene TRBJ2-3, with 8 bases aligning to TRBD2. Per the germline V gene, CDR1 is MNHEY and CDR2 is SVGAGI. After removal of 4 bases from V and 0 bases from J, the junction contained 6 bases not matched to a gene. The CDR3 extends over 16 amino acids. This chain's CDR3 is CASSSALAGSTDTQYF. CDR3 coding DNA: TGTGCCAGCAGTTCGGCTCTAGCGGGCAGCACAGATACGCAGTATTTT.

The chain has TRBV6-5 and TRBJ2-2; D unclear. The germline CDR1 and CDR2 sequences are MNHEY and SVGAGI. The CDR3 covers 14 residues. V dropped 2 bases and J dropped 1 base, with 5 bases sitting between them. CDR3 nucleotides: TGTGCCAGCAGTTACACTGGGAACACCGGGGAGCTGTTTTTT. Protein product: CASSYTGNTGELFF.

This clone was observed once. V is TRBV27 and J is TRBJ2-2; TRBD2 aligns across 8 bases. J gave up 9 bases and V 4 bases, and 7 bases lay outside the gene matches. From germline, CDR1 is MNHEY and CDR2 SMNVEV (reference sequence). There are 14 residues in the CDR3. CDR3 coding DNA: TGTGCCAGCAGTTCCACTTCGGGGGGGCGGGAGCTGTTTTTT. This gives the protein CASSSTSGGRELFF.

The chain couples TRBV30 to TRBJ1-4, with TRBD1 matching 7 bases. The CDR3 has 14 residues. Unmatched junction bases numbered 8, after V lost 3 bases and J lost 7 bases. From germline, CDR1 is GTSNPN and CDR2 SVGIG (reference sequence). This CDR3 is CAWRWTGKLEKLFF. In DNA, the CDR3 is TGTGCCTGGAGATGGACAGGCAAGCTTGAAAAACTGTTTTTT.

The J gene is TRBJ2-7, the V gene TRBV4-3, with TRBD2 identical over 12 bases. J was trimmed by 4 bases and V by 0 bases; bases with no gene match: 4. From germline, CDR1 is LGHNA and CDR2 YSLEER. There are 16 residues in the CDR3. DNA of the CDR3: TGCGCCAGCAGCCAAGACCTAGCGGGAGGGCTGTACGAGCAGTACTTC. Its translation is CASSQDLAGGLYEQYF.

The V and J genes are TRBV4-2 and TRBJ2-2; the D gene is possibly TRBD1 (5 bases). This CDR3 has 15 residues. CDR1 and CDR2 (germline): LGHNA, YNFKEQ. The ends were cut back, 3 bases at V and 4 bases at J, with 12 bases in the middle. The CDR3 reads CASSQEQASTGELFF. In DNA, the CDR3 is TGTGCCAGCAGCCAGGAACAGGCGAGCACCGGGGAGCTGTTTTTT.

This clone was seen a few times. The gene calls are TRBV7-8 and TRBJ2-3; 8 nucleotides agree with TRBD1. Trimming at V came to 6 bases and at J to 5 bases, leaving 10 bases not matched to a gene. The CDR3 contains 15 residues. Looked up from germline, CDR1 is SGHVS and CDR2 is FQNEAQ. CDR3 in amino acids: CASRRDRGSGDTQYF. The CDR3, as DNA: TGTGCCAGCAGACGTGACAGGGGCTCGGGAGATACGCAGTATTTT.